What follows is one T cell receptor (beta chain) and its context. Its specific antigen is unknown. Per-base qualities were not stored, and no clone one base away is much larger. Another Seattle source contributed samples from volunteer blood donors who had recovered from COVID-19. The collaborating institutions used their own protocols to collect whole blood in K2EDTA tubes. For TCRbeta analysis, collaborators shipped samples in one of three forms: frozen whole blood, isolated PBMCs, or DNA extracted from either of those sample types. The record originates from a study of blood T cell repertoires in COVID-19 (dated by TCRdb to 2020 to 2021). Background on the whole study: Collaborator samples came from the United States, Italy and Spain and covered acute and convalescent phases of COVID-19. The dataset comprised deeply sampled blood TCRbeta repertoires from subjects exposed to, actively infected with, or recovered from COVID-19. The samples were drawn from the first 160 participants of the ongoing ImmuneRACE study and from some 1,300 subjects provided by 6 global collaborators. The sample metadata nearly always contained a de-identified subject ID, COVID-19 status, age in years and sex. The material from the prospective study consisted of cDNA or gDNA derived from T cells, B-cell-depleted T cells, or PBMCs. A freely available public database, intended as a resource for researchers studying the immune response to SARS-CoV-2, is where the repertoires were released. HLA class I and class II types, where available, came from metadata supplied by the sample provider rather than from assay-based typing. On the study overall, not on this receptor specifically: How much clinical and demographic metadata was included differed by source and by participant, and the metadata was provided uncurated.

CDR1 and CDR2 were assigned from the germline V gene as KGHSH and LQKENI. The CDR3 runs 13 amino acids, cysteine and phenylalanine included. Only the CDR3 portion is preserved as DNA: 39 bases, with reading frame beginning at the first base. Trimming leaves V shorter by 5 bases and J shorter by 3 bases, with the junction holding 3 bases beyond the gene matches. TCRbeta CDR3 regions were amplified from genomic DNA by means of the immunoSEQ Assay, a bias-controlled multiplex PCR. In the paper's pipeline: The number of nucleated cells in each sample was estimated by amplification of reference gene primers within the assay. Sequence reads were collapsed and filtered to measure the absolute abundance of every unique TCRbeta CDR3 rearrangement. Productive Simpson clonality was computed per sample as the square root of Simpson's diversity index over productive rearrangements. The clones in this table, taken by TCRdb from immuneACCESS, are in-frame only. Not every clone is retained; where verified, under half of the shortfall comes from an unresolved V gene, and the cause of the rest is unknown. Clone size and V and J calls were adopted from that table, with D and trimming inferred from the DNA. Recorded for this sample are a few hundred thousand clones; about 87% of them occurred a single time. Clones ranked in the top ten supply approximately 7% of the sample.

The sample comprised peripheral blood. The sequence was obtained from a woman aged 25 to 39 who had recovered from COVID-19. Rearrangement joined TRBV18 to TRBJ1-1, and 7 bases in between align with TRBD1. The DNA sequence is TGTGCCAGCTCAACAGACAGGGACACTGAAGCTTTCTTT. This translates into CASSTDRDTEAFF.